This T cell receptor beta chain was profiled in a study of blood T cells in healthy people across ages. This CDR3 spans 17 amino acids. J gave up 4 bases and V 2 bases, and 9 bases lay outside the gene matches. CDR1 is MNHEY, CDR2 SVGAGI, per germline. This clonotype was detected a few times. Primed by a sample-barcoded 5' primer and a J-beta primer mix, a second PCR proceeded for about 6 to 11 cycles. TCRdb reprocessed the 5' RACE reads via MiXCR and lists one record per CDR3 protein. Of 1.5 million to 2 million distinct CDR3 sequences in the sample, approximately 39% are singletons; the top ten hold about 23%.

This receptor was taken from a human donor in good health. The chain uses TRBV6-5 and TRBJ2-3, with 10 positions matching TRBD2. The source material was blood. Here the CDR3 reads CASSYPGPSGGPDTQYF. The CDR3, as DNA: TGTGCCAGCAGTTACCCGGGGCCTAGCGGGGGCCCAGATACGCAGTATTTT.